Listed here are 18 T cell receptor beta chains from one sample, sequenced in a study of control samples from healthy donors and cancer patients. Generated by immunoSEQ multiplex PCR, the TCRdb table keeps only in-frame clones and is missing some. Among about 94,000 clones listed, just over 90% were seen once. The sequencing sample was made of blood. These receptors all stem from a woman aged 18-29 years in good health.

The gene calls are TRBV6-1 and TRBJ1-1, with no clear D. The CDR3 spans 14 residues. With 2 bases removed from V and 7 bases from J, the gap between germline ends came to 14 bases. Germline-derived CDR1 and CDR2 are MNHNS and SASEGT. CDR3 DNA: TGTGCCAGCAGTGAATTTCACAGTCCATATGAAGCTTTCTTT. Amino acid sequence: CASSEFHSPYEAFF.

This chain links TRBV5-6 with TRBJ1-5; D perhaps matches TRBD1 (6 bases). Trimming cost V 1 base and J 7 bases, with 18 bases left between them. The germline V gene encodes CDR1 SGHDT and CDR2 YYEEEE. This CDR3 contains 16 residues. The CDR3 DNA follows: TGTGCCAGCAGCTTGAGGCTGGGGGGCGTCGGACAGCCCCAGCATTTT. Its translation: CASSLRLGGVGQPQHF.

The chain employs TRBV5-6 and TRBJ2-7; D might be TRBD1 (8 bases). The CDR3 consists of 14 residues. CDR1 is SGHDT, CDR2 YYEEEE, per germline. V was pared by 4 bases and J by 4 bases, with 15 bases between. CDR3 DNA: TGTGCCAGCAGCCTATACAGGGGGGGTTACGAGCAGTACTTC. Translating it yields CASSLYRGGYEQYF.

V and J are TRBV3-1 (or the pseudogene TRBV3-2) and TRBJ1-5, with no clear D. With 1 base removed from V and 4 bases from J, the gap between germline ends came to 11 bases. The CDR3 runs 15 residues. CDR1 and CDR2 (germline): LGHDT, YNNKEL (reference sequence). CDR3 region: CASSQGSGRNQPQHF. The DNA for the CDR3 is TGTGCCAGCAGCCAAGGGTCAGGAAGAAATCAGCCCCAGCATTTT.

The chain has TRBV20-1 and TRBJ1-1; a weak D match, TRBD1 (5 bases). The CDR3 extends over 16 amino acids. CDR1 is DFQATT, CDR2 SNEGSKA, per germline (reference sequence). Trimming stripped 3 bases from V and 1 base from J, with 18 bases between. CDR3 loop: CSASGLGVVGNTEAFF. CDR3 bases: TGCAGTGCTAGTGGGTTAGGGGTTGTGGGGAACACTGAAGCTTTCTTT.

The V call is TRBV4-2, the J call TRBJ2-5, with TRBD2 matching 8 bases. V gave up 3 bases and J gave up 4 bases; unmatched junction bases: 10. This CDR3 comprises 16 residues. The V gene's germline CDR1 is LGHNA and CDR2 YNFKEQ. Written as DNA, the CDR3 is TGTGCCAGCAGCCACTACTTGGCGGGGGGAGCAGAGACCCAGTACTTC. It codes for CASSHYLAGGAETQYF.

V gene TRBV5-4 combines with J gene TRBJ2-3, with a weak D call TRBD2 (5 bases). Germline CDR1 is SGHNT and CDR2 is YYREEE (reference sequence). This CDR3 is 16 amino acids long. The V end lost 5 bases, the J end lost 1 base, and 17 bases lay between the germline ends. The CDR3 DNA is TGTGCCAGCAGGCCTCAAGACGGGGAACGCACAGATACGCAGTATTTT. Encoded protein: CASRPQDGERTDTQYF.

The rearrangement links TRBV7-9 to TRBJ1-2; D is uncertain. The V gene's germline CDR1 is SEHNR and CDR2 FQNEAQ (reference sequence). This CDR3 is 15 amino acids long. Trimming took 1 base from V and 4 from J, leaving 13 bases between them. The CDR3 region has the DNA TGTGCCAGCAGCTTAGTTACGCTGCTTTCCTATGGCTACACCTTC. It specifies CASSLVTLLSYGYTF.

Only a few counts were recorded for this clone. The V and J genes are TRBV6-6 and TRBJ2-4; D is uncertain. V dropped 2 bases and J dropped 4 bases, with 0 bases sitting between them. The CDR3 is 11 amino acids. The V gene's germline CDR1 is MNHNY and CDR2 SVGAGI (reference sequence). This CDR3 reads CASSYKNIQYF. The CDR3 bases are TGTGCCAGCAGTTACAAAAACATTCAGTACTTC.

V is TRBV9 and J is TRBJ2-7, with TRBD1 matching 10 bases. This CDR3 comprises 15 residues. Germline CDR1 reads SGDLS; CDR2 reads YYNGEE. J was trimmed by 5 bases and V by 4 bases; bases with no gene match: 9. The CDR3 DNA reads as TGTGCCAGCAGCCCCGGGACAGGGGTCGGGGACGAGCAGTACTTC. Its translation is CASSPGTGVGDEQYF.

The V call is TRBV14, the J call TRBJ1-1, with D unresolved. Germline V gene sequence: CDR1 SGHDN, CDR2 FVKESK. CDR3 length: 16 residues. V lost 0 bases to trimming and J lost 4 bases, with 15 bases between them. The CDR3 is CASSQDGEGLGTEAFF. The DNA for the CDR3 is TGTGCCAGCAGCCAAGATGGGGAGGGCCTGGGCACTGAAGCTTTCTTT.

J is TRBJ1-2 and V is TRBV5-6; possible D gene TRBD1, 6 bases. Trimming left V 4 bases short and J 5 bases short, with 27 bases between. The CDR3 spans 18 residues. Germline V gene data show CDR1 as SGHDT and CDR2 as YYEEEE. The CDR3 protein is CASSSVYQPDSSIYGYTF. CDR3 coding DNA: TGTGCCAGCAGCAGTGTTTATCAGCCGGACAGCTCAATTTATGGCTACACCTTC.

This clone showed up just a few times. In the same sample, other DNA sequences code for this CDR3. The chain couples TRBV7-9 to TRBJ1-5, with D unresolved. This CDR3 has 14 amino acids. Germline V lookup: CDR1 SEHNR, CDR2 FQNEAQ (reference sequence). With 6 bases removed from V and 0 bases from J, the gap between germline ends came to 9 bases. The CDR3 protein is CASSLPYSNQPQHF. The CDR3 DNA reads TGTGCCAGCAGTTTACCGTATAGCAATCAGCCCCAGCATTTT.

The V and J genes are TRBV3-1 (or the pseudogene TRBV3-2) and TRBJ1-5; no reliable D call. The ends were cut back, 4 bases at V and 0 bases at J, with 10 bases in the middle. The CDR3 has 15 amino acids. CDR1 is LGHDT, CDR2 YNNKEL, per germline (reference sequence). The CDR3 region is CASSPGRYSNQPQHF. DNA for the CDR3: TGTGCCAGCAGCCCGGGCCGATATAGCAATCAGCCCCAGCATTTT.

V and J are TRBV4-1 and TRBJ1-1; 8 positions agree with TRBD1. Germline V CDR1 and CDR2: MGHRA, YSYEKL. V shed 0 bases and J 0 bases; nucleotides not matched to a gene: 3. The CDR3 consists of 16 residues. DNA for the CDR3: TGCGCCAGCAGCCAAGAGGACAGGGCTTTGAACACTGAAGCTTTCTTT. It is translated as CASSQEDRALNTEAFF.

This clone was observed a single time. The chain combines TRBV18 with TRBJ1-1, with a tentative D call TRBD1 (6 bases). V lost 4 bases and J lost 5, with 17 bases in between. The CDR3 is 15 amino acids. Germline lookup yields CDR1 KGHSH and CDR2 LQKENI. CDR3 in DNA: TGTGCCAGCTCACGGGAACCGAGGGGGGATACTGAAGCTTTCTTT. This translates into CASSREPRGDTEAFF.

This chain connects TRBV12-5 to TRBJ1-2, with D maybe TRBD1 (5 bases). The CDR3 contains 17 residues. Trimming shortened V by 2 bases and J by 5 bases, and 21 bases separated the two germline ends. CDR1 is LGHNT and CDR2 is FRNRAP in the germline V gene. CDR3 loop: CASGLPRLGTDPYGYTF. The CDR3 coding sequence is TGTGCTAGTGGTTTGCCTCGACTCGGGACGGACCCATATGGCTACACCTTC. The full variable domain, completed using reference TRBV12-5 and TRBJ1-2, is DARVTQTPRHKVTEMGQEVTMRCQPILGHNTVFWYRQTMMQGLELLAYFRNRAPLDDSGMPKDRFSAEMPDATLATLKIQPSEPRDSAVYFCASGLPRLGTDPYGYTFGSGTRLTVV.

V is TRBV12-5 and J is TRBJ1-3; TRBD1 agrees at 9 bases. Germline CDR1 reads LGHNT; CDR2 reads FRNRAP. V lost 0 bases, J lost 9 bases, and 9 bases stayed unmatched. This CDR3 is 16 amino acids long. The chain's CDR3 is CASGLVLGQGGSTIYF. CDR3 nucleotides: TGTGCTAGTGGTTTGGTACTGGGACAGGGAGGGAGCACCATATATTTT. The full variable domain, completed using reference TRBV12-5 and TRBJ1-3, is DARVTQTPRHKVTEMGQEVTMRCQPILGHNTVFWYRQTMMQGLELLAYFRNRAPLDDSGMPKDRFSAEMPDATLATLKIQPSEPRDSAVYFCASGLVLGQGGSTIYFGEGSWLTVV.